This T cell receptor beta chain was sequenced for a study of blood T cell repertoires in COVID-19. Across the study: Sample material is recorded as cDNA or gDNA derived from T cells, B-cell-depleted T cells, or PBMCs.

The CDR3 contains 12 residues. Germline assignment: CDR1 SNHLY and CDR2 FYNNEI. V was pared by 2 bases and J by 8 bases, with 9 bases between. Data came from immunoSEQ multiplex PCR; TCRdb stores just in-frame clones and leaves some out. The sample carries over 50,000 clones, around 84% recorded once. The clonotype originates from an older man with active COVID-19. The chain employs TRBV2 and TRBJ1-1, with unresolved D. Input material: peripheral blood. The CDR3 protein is CASSESIREAFF. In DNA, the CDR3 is TGTGCCAGCAGTGAATCAATTCGGGAAGCTTTCTTT.